Following are 6 T cell receptor beta chains from one sample sequenced in a study of T cells in Graves' hyperthyroidism and ophthalmopathy. Amplified regions were TCR beta CDR3 sequences from RNA transcripts. First-round RT-PCR targeting the TCR CDR3 was performed with the HTBI primer set. From the multiplex PCR reads, TCRdb called clonotypes with MiXCR, one entry per CDR3 protein. The sample holds hundreds of thousands of distinct CDR3 sequences, less than 15% seen once. The sequencing input was blood. Receptors were obtained from a woman aged 18-29 years with Graves' hyperthyroidism.

This clonotype was detected many times. This rearrangement joins TRBV20-1 to TRBJ2-1, with 7 bases fitting TRBD2. After removal of 3 bases from V and 1 base from J, the junction contained 3 bases not matched to a gene. CDR1 and CDR2 from the germline V gene are DFQATT and SNEGSKA (reference sequence). The CDR3 is 14 residues long. The CDR3 region has the DNA TGCAGTGCTAGGTGGCGGGAGTCCTACAATGAGCAGTTCTTC. Translating it yields CSARWRESYNEQFF.

Worth noting for this clonotype: The junction and the germline gene differ at one end; a read error may be behind it. The chain joins TRBV20-1 to TRBJ2-6, with D perhaps TRBD2 (5 bases). Germline-derived CDR1 and CDR2 are DFQATT and SNEGSKA (reference sequence). The CDR3 consists of 14 residues. The CDR3 reads CSTRVPSGANVLTF. In nucleotides, the CDR3 is TGCAGTACTAGAGTTCCATCTGGGGCCAACGTCCTGACTTTC.

In its sample, this clonotype was seen many times. This chain uses TRBV12-3 or TRBV12-4 with TRBJ1-5; D is perhaps TRBD1 (5 bases). The V and J ends lost 5 bases and 4 bases respectively, with 15 bases between them. CDR3 size: 15 residues. CDR3 DNA: TGTGCCAGCAGTGCCCGACAGATGCCAAATCAGCCCCAGCATTTT. Protein product: CASSARQMPNQPQHF.

This clonotype turned up a few times. This chain uses TRBV12-3 or TRBV12-4 with TRBJ2-7; D is perhaps TRBD1 (6 bases). The CDR3 runs to 14 residues. The germline V and J ends were trimmed by 5 bases and 0 bases, with 11 bases remaining between them. The CDR3 is CASSPWTASYEQYF. The CDR3 bases are TGTGCCAGCAGTCCCTGGACAGCCTCCTACGAGCAGTACTTC.

This clonotype was recorded many times. The V call is TRBV11-2, the J call TRBJ2-7, with 9 bases identical to TRBD2. The V and J ends lost 0 bases and 3 bases, in that order; junction bases with no gene match: 3. Germline CDR1 and CDR2: SGHAT and FQNNGV. The CDR3 extends over 15 amino acids. For the CDR3, the DNA is TGTGCCAGCAGCTTAGATGCGGGAGGGGGCTACGAGCAGTACTTC. Amino acids: CASSLDAGGGYEQYF.

The table lists this clonotype with many counts. CDR3 region: CASSRGSGEYNEQFF. The DNA of the CDR3 is TGTGCCAGCAGCAGAGGGTCTGGGGAGTACAATGAGCAGTTCTTC. The V and J genes are TRBV11-2 and TRBJ2-1, with D possibly being TRBD2 (5 bases). The V and J ends lost 5 bases and 4 bases respectively, with 15 bases between them. The CDR3 is 15 residues long. Germline V gives CDR1 SGHAT, CDR2 FQNNGV.